This T cell receptor (beta chain) is drawn from a study of T-cell reconstitution after alpha-beta-depleted transplantation in children. Unique molecular identifiers were incorporated during preparation of the TCRbeta library. TCRdb ran MiXCR on the PCR reads and lists one entry per CDR3 protein. The sample has 400,000 to 500,000 distinct CDR3 sequences, under 13% seen once; the top ten hold approximately 5%. Germline CDR1 is SGHRS and CDR2 is YFSETQ. The CDR3 has 16 amino acids. V lost 0 bases, J lost 2 bases, and 11 bases lay in between. This sample comprised PBMCs from the stem cell graft donor, obtained from the stem cell graft. V gene TRBV5-1 combines with J gene TRBJ2-2; D is tentatively TRBD1 or TRBD2 (5 bases each). The sequence derives from a human donor who donated a stem cell graft to a child with acute myeloid leukemia. The CDR3 region is CASSLGDRVNTGELFF. CDR3 DNA: TGCGCCAGCAGCTTGGGGGACCGGGTAAACACCGGGGAGCTGTTTTTT.